The entry below gives a single T cell receptor (beta chain) sequence along with its context. This record belongs to a study of blood T cell repertoires in COVID-19. TCRdb's copy holds only in-frame clones and misses some; the assay was immunoSEQ multiplex PCR. The data contain 160,000 or so clones, approximately 87% of them singletons. CDR1 and CDR2 (germline): ENHRY, SYGVKD. V lost 6 bases and J lost 7; bases outside the gene matches: 8. The length of the CDR3 is 15 residues. The genes are TRBV10-3 and TRBJ1-4; 10 bases agree with TRBD1. The sequencing input was peripheral blood. This TCR was sampled from a woman aged 70 to 79 with COVID-19, enrolled during active disease. The CDR3, as DNA: TGTGCCATCAGCTCGGGACAGGGGACGTTTGAAAAACTGTTTTTT. It yields the protein CAISSGQGTFEKLFF.